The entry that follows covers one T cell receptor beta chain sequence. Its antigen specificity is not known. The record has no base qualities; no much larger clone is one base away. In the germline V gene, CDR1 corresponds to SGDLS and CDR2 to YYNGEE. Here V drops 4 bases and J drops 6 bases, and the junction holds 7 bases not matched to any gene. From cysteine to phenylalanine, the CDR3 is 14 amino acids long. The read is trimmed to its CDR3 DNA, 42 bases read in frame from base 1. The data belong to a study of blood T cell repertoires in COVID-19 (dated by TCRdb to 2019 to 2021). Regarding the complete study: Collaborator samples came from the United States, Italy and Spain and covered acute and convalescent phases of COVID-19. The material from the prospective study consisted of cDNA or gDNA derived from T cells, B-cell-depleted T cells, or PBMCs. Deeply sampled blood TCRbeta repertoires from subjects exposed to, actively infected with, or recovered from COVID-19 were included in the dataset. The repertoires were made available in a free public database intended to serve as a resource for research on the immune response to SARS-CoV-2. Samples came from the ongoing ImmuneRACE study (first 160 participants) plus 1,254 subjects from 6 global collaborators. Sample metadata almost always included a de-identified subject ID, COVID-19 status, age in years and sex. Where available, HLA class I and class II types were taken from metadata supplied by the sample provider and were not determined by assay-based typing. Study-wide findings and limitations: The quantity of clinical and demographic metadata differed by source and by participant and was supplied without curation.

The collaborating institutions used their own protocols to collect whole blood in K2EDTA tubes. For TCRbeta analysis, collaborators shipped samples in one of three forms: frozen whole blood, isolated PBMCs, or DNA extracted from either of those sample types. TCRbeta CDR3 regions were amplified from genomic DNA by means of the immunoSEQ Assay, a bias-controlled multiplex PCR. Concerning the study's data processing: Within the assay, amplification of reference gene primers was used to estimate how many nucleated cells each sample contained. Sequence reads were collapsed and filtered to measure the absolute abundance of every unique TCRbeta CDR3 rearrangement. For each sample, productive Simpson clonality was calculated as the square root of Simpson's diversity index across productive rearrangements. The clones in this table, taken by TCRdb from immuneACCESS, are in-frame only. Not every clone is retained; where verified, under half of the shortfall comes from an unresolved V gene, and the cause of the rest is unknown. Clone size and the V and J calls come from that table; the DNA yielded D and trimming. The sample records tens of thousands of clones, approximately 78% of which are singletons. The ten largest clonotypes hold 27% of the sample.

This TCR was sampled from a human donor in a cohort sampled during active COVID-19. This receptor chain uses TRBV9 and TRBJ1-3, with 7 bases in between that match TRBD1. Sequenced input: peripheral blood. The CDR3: CASSPGTALNTIYF. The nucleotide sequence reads TGTGCCAGCAGCCCCGGGACAGCATTAAACACCATATATTTT.